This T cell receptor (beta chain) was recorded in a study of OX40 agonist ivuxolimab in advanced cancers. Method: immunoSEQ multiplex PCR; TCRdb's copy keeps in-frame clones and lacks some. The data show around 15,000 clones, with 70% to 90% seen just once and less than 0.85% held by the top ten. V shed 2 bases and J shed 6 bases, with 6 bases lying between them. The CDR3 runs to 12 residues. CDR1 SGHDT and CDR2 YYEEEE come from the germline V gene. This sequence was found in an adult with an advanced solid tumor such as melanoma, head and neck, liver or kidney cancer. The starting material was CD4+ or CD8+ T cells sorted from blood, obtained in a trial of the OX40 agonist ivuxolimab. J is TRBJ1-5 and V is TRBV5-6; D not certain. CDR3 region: CASSFSSQPQHF. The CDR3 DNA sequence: TGTGCCAGCAGCTTCTCGAGTCAGCCCCAGCATTTT. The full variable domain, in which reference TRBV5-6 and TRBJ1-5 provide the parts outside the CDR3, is DAGVTQSPTHLIKTRGQQVTLRCSPKSGHDTVSWYQQALGQGPQFIFQYYEEEERQRGNFPDRFSGHQFPNYSSELNVNALLLGDSALYLCASSFSSQPQHFGDGTRLSIL.